These 2 T cell receptor beta chains share one sample of origin, sequenced in a study of blood T cell repertoires in COVID-19. Produced via immunoSEQ multiplex PCR; TCRdb's table is partial and in-frame only. The sample yields around 160,000 clones, around 80% seen once. The sequencing sample was made of peripheral blood. The receptors derive from a human donor with acute or convalescent COVID-19. The donor label of this sample is uncertain.

This clone was counted once. The V and J genes are TRBV6-5 and TRBJ2-2; 7 nucleotides align to TRBD2. Germline V gene lookup returns CDR1 MNHEY and CDR2 SVGAGI. This CDR3 is built from 14 residues. V was pared by 5 bases and J by 5 bases, with 5 bases of the junction left unmatched. The CDR3 spells CASSRDGGTGELFF. The CDR3 DNA follows: TGTGCCAGCAGTCGGGACGGGGGGACCGGGGAGCTGTTTTTT.

This clone was seen once. The chain recombines TRBV30 with TRBJ2-1; 10 bases map to TRBD2. The CDR3 has 15 amino acids. In germline, CDR1 is GTSNPN, CDR2 SVGIG (reference sequence). V was clipped by 2 bases and J by 7 bases; unmatched bases: 8. The CDR3, as DNA: TGTGCCTGGAGTCAAGCGGGGGGGCCCCTAAATGAGCAGTTCTTC. Translated: CAWSQAGGPLNEQFF.